Presented here are 30 T cell receptor beta chains from one specimen sequenced in a study of response to subunit inactivated influenza vaccine. MiXCR, applied by TCRdb to the RT-PCR reads, yields one record per CDR3 protein. The data hold roughly 170,000 distinct CDR3 sequences, with about 9.3% observed a single time. The sequencing used non-naive T cells sorted from PBMCs, collected on the day of vaccination. These receptors came from a man aged 50-60 years who received an inactivated influenza vaccine.

This clonotype was seen a handful of times. The chain has TRBV6-2 or TRBV6-3 and TRBJ1-5; maybe TRBD1 (5 bases). Germline V gene data show CDR1 as MNHEY and CDR2 as SVGEGT. The CDR3 consists of 12 residues. The V gene lost 10 bases and the J gene lost 9 bases, with 16 bases spanning the gap. The CDR3 bases are TGTGCCACCTGGGACTGGGGTCGGCCCCAGCATTTT. Its translation is CATWDWGRPQHF.

A few counts support this clonotype. J is TRBJ1-1 and V is TRBV6-1; tentative D call: TRBD1 (6 bases). Germline V gene sequence: CDR1 MNHNS, CDR2 SASEGT. Trimming pared 6 bases from V and 4 bases from J, leaving 18 bases between. This CDR3 has 15 amino acids. In nucleotides, the CDR3 is TGTGCCAGCAGCCCTGGTCGGGGGCTGAGCACTGAAGCTTTCTTT. Protein sequence: CASSPGRGLSTEAFF.

This clonotype has ten or more counts. This chain links TRBV5-6 with TRBJ1-3; the D gene is possibly TRBD1 (5 bases). Germline V gene sequence: CDR1 SGHDT, CDR2 YYEEEE. V was clipped by 5 bases and J by 1 base, with 22 bases between them. The CDR3 has 18 amino acids. The CDR3 DNA is TGTGCCAGCAGATTTGGGATCCAGGGATGGGGATCTGGAAACACCATATATTTT. It yields the protein CASRFGIQGWGSGNTIYF.

The V and J genes are TRBV28 and TRBJ2-7; 7 bases line up with TRBD1. The V gene end was trimmed by 6 bases and the J gene end by 8 bases; junction bases not matched to a gene: 10. Germline V lookup: CDR1 MDHEN, CDR2 SYDVKM. The CDR3 length is 13 residues. The CDR3 nucleotides are TGTGCCAGCAGGATCACCGGGACAGTAAAGCAGTACTTC. It yields the protein CASRITGTVKQYF.

At least ten counts were recorded for this clonotype. The chain combines TRBV2 with TRBJ2-1, with unresolved D. This CDR3 has 16 amino acids. V was shortened by 0 bases and J by 0 bases, with 9 bases between the two germline ends. Per the germline V gene, CDR1 is SNHLY and CDR2 is FYNNEI. CDR3 nucleotides: TGTGCCAGCAGTGAAGCGCGCGCGGTCTCCTACAATGAGCAGTTCTTC. Amino acid sequence: CASSEARAVSYNEQFF.

This clonotype was seen at least ten times. The chain is built from TRBV20-1 and TRBJ2-7, with TRBD2 matching over 7 bases. The CDR3 length is 15 residues. After removal of 6 bases from V and 0 bases from J, the junction contained 11 bases not matched to a gene. CDR1 and CDR2 (germline): DFQATT, SNEGSKA (reference sequence). The CDR3: CSAFPLATSSYEQYF. The CDR3 region has the DNA TGCAGTGCGTTCCCACTAGCGACTAGCTCCTACGAGCAGTACTTC.

This clonotype was found many times. This sequence joins TRBV15 and TRBJ2-4, with 10 bases matching TRBD2. Germline CDR1 LNHNV, CDR2 YYDKDF (reference sequence). V was clipped by 0 bases and J by 9 bases; unmatched bases: 11. The CDR3 is 17 amino acids. The CDR3 loop is CATSRDGLAGEASIQYF. Here the CDR3 DNA reads TGTGCCACCAGCAGAGATGGGCTAGCGGGAGAAGCTAGCATTCAGTACTTC.

This clonotype was observed at least ten times. The rearrangement joins TRBV28 to TRBJ2-7; 8 bases are a match to TRBD1. This CDR3 comprises 15 residues. CDR1 and CDR2 (germline): MDHEN, SYDVKM. V lost 1 base, J lost 4 bases, and 6 bases stayed unmatched. The DNA of the CDR3 is TGTGCCAGCAGTTTATTGACAGGGGAGGATTACGAGCAGTACTTC. It encodes CASSLLTGEDYEQYF.

This rearrangement joins TRBV18 to TRBJ2-3; a weak D match, TRBD2 (5 bases). The CDR3 contains 14 residues. Looked up from germline, CDR1 is KGHSH and CDR2 is LQKENI. V dropped 3 bases and J dropped 2 bases, with 9 bases sitting between them. Here the CDR3 DNA reads TGTGCCAGCTCACCCGGGAAAAACACAGATACGCAGTATTTT. Translated: CASSPGKNTDTQYF. Drawing the rest from reference TRBV18 and TRBJ2-3, the complete variable domain is NAGVMQNPRHLVRRRGQEARLRCSPMKGHSHVYWYRQLPEEGLKFMVYLQKENIIDESGMPKERFSAEFPKEGPSILRIQQVVRGDSAAYFCASSPGKNTDTQYFGPGTRLTVL.

This clonotype was counted at least ten times. The chain is built from TRBV29-1 and TRBJ1-2; tentative D call: TRBD1 (5 bases). Germline lookup yields CDR1 SQVTM and CDR2 ANQGSEA. The CDR3 consists of 13 residues. V shed 6 bases and J shed 7 bases, with 18 bases lying between them. CDR3 residues: CSVSSSRVLGYTF. CDR3 bases: TGCAGCGTCTCTTCATCCAGGGTCCTTGGCTACACCTTC. Using reference TRBV29-1 and TRBJ1-2 for the parts outside the CDR3, the full variable domain is SAVISQKPSRDICQRGTSLTIQCQVDSQVTMMFWYRQQPGQSLTLIATANQGSEATYESGFVIDKFPISRPNLTFSTLTVSNMSPEDSSIYLCSVSSSRVLGYTFGSGTRLTVV.

This clonotype appeared many times. The chain employs TRBV11-2 and TRBJ1-6; TRBD1 aligns across 7 bases. V trimming: 5 bases; J trimming: 3 bases; junction bases outside the gene matches: 13. Germline lookup yields CDR1 SGHAT and CDR2 FQNNGV. The CDR3 totals 18 residues. The CDR3 protein is CASSQYNRGQDYNSPLHF. In DNA form, the CDR3 reads TGTGCCAGCAGCCAATATAATCGCGGACAGGACTATAATTCACCCCTCCACTTT.

In this sample, this clonotype turned up a few times. The genes are TRBV4-2 and TRBJ2-2; perhaps TRBD1 as D (6 bases). V lost 3 bases and J lost 6, with 23 bases in between. Germline CDR1 is LGHNA and CDR2 is YNFKEQ. This CDR3 contains 18 residues. The CDR3 spells CASSHSPGQGRWSGELFF. In DNA form, the CDR3 reads TGTGCCAGCAGCCATTCTCCTGGGCAGGGGAGATGGTCCGGGGAGCTGTTTTTT.

This clonotype was found many times. The chain uses TRBV20-1 and TRBJ2-7; D is ambiguous. Trimming removed 6 bases at V and 5 bases at J, with 11 bases between. This CDR3 has 11 amino acids. The germline CDR1 and CDR2 sequences are DFQATT and SNEGSKA (reference sequence). The DNA for the CDR3 is TGCAGTGCCCAGATAGTCCACGAGCAGTACTTC. This translates into CSAQIVHEQYF.

This clonotype has at least ten counts. The rearrangement joins TRBV29-1 to TRBJ2-1, with D maybe TRBD2 (6 bases). The V end lost 7 bases, the J end lost 0 bases, and 13 bases lay between the germline ends. There are 14 residues in the CDR3. Germline V gene data show CDR1 as SQVTM and CDR2 as ANQGSEA. CDR3: CSASGGSSYNEQFF. The CDR3 bases are TGCAGCGCCTCTGGGGGGAGCTCCTACAATGAGCAGTTCTTC.

This clonotype turned up a few times. V gene TRBV10-3 combines with J gene TRBJ1-1, with 10 positions matching TRBD1. The V segment lost 4 bases and the J segment 1 base; nucleotides outside the gene matches: 0. CDR3 length: 14 residues. CDR1 is ENHRY and CDR2 is SYGVKD in the germline V gene. CDR3 coding DNA: TGTGCCATCAGTGGGGACAGGGGGAACACTGAAGCTTTCTTT. Translated: CAISGDRGNTEAFF.

J is TRBJ1-5 and V is TRBV4-2; D is ambiguous. Trimming cost V 4 bases and J 2 bases, with 12 bases left between them. CDR3 length: 15 residues. The germline gives CDR1 LGHNA, CDR2 YNFKEQ. The DNA for the CDR3 is TGTGCCAGCAGCCGGACCCAGGCGGGCAATCAGCCCCAGCATTTT. It codes for CASSRTQAGNQPQHF.

V and J are TRBV6-2 or TRBV6-3 and TRBJ2-7, with 8 bases aligning to TRBD1. This CDR3 is built from 14 residues. The junction had 10 bases not matched to a gene; V was cut back by 6 bases and J by 6 bases. CDR1 and CDR2 from the germline V gene are MNHEY and SVGEGT. Here the CDR3 DNA reads TGTGCCAGCAGAGCAGTGGGCAGGGGGCTCGAGCAGTACTTC. Translated: CASRAVGRGLEQYF.

This clonotype occurred many times. The V and J genes are TRBV4-2 and TRBJ2-2; TRBD2 matches 9 bases. There are 16 residues in the CDR3. V lost 4 bases, J lost 4 bases, and 7 bases stayed unmatched. Germline assignment: CDR1 LGHNA and CDR2 YNFKEQ. CDR3 nucleotides: TGTGCCAGCAGCCCCCGGACTAGCGAGAGCACCGGGGAGCTGTTTTTT. As protein: CASSPRTSESTGELFF.

This clonotype was observed at least ten times. This chain links TRBV3-1 with TRBJ1-5; 10 bases match TRBD1. Germline V gene data show CDR1 as LGHDT and CDR2 as YNNKEL (reference sequence). The CDR3 loop spans 13 amino acids. V lost 5 bases to trimming and J lost 6 bases; unmatched junction nucleotides: 1. The CDR3 region is CASSGTGAQPQHF. The CDR3 DNA reads as TGTGCCAGCAGCGGGACAGGGGCTCAGCCCCAGCATTTT.

The rearrangement uses TRBV7-2 and TRBJ1-4; a possible D gene is TRBD1 (6 bases). Germline CDR1 SGHTA, CDR2 FQGNSA. The CDR3 totals 15 residues. V was shortened by 5 bases and J by 3 bases, with 13 bases between the two germline ends. The CDR3: CASSPRGSANEKLFF. The CDR3 DNA reads TGTGCCAGCAGCCCTAGGGGGAGTGCTAATGAAAAACTGTTTTTT. The whole variable domain, filled in from reference TRBV7-2 and TRBJ1-4, reads GAGVSQSPSNKVTEKGKDVELRCDPISGHTALYWYRQSLGQGLEFLIYFQGNSAPDKSGLPSDRFSAERTGGSVSTLTIQRTQQEDSAVYLCASSPRGSANEKLFFGSGTQLSVL.

This clonotype has ten or more counts. The genes are TRBV12-3 or TRBV12-4 and TRBJ2-7; TRBD2 matches at 8 bases. The CDR3 runs 15 residues. V lost 7 bases and J lost 2; bases outside the gene matches: 10. The CDR3 region is CASTRKGRGAYEQYF. The CDR3 bases are TGTGCCAGCACCCGAAAGGGGCGGGGGGCCTACGAGCAGTACTTC.

This clonotype was counted ten times or more. The rearrangement joins TRBV12-3 or TRBV12-4 to TRBJ1-1; no clear D gene. The CDR3 is made up of 17 amino acids. The V and J ends lost 6 bases and 0 bases respectively, with 20 bases between them. CDR3 DNA sequence: TGTGCCAGCAGCCGTCGCCCGGCAGATAGAATGAACACTGAAGCTTTCTTT. Amino acid sequence: CASSRRPADRMNTEAFF.

This clonotype has just a few counts. This chain joins TRBV6-2 or TRBV6-3 and TRBJ2-7; perhaps TRBD2 as D (6 bases). The CDR3 totals 14 residues. Deletions cut 8 bases from V and 5 bases from J, with 19 bases between. Germline V gives CDR1 MNHEY, CDR2 SVGEGT. For the CDR3, the DNA is TGTGCCAGCGGGCCGGCGGGGCTTAAGGACGAGCAGTACTTC. The encoded protein is CASGPAGLKDEQYF.

In this sample, this clonotype turned up many times. This rearrangement joins TRBV5-1 to TRBJ1-1; no firm D call. Germline CDR1 is SGHRS and CDR2 is YFSETQ. The V and J ends lost 9 bases and 8 bases respectively, with 20 bases between them. The CDR3 is made up of 13 amino acids. CDR3 DNA sequence: TGCGCCACCAAGTCGACCGAGACCGGAGAAGCTTTCTTT. Its protein is CATKSTETGEAFF.

The rearrangement joins TRBV5-1 to TRBJ2-2; D gene unclear. Germline lookup yields CDR1 SGHRS and CDR2 YFSETQ. The CDR3 is 16 residues long. The V end was cut by 0 bases, the J end by 6 bases, with 15 bases between. CDR3 DNA sequence: TGCGCCAGCAGCTTGGGAATTGGGCTTCGGTCCGGGGAGCTGTTTTTT. Protein sequence: CASSLGIGLRSGELFF.

In its sample, this clonotype was seen many times. The chain joins TRBV20-1 to TRBJ1-4; no firm D call. CDR3 length: 12 amino acids. In germline, CDR1 is DFQATT, CDR2 SNEGSKA (reference sequence). Trimming left V 1 base short and J 5 bases short, with 5 bases between. CDR3 region: CSARVRNEKLFF. The DNA of the CDR3 is TGCAGTGCTAGAGTCAGGAATGAAAAACTGTTTTTT.

This clonotype was recorded many times. V and J are TRBV24-1 and TRBJ2-3, with D unresolved. The CDR3 covers 13 residues. V was trimmed by 9 bases and J by 6 bases, leaving 15 bases between them. Germline CDR1 is KGHDR and CDR2 is SFDVKD. The CDR3 nucleotides are TGTGCCACCTCCCGCGACGGAACCGATACGCAGTATTTT. Its protein is CATSRDGTDTQYF.

Ten or more counts support this clonotype. CDR3 in DNA: TGTGCCAGCAGCTTAGTGGGGGGAATTTACGAGCAGTACTTC. The encoded protein is CASSLVGGIYEQYF. V gene TRBV7-8 combines with J gene TRBJ2-7; a possible D gene is TRBD2 (6 bases). The germline gives CDR1 SGHVS, CDR2 FQNEAQ. The CDR3 loop spans 14 amino acids. V was clipped by 1 base and J by 4 bases, with 11 bases between them.

This clonotype has ten or more counts. The chain links TRBV2 to TRBJ2-7, with 14 positions matching TRBD2. Losses at the gene ends were 6 bases for V and 1 base for J; bases not matched to a gene: 5. Germline lookup yields CDR1 SNHLY and CDR2 FYNNEI. The CDR3 is 16 amino acids. The CDR3 is CASRGLAGVVSYEQYF. CDR3 sequence (DNA): TGTGCCAGCAGGGGACTAGCGGGAGTTGTATCCTACGAGCAGTACTTC. The full variable domain, its missing parts supplied by reference TRBV2 and TRBJ2-7, is EPEVTQTPSHQVTQMGQEVILRCVPISNHLYFYWYRQILGQKVEFLVSFYNNEISEKSEIFDDQFSVERPDGSNFTLKIRSTKLEDSAMYFCASRGLAGVVSYEQYFGPGTRLTVT.

On this clonotype: A much larger clone sits a single nucleotide away, making a read error possible. CDR3 DNA: TGCGCCAGCAGGCCCAGTCTTGAGGGCGAGCAGTACTTC. Its translation is CASRPSLEGEQYF. The chain has TRBV4-3 and TRBJ2-7, with D perhaps matching TRBD2 (5 bases). The V gene's germline CDR1 is LGHNA and CDR2 YSLEER. The V end lost 6 bases, the J end lost 6 bases, and 15 bases lay between the germline ends. The CDR3 consists of 13 residues.